This T cell receptor beta chain was retrieved from a study of post-analysis software for immune sequencing data (dated by TCRdb to between 2014 and 2016). For the study in its entirety: Disease courses on record covered relapsing-remitting, secondary progressive and progressive-relapsing multiple sclerosis, though some patients had no subtype annotation. The multiple sclerosis patient repertoires were compared with more than 10 previously published healthy control repertoires from donors aged roughly 6 to 25 years. A subset of samples was prepared in parallel using single-end sample barcoding, then pooled and co-amplified after Illumina adapter ligation. The full study reports these points: Compared with controls, multiple sclerosis patients had significantly lower normalized Chao1 diversity, a finding suggesting substantial peripheral T-cell clonal expansion. A handful of TRBV segments, including TRBV5-6, TRBV5-1 and TRBV20-1, were significantly more frequent in patients than controls. The control group was slightly older than the multiple sclerosis patient group. When samples were clustered directly using the F measure, samples prepared in the same batch co-clustered strongly, which prompted a batch-effect correction.

Trimming removed 6 bases from V and 3 bases from J, leaving 15 bases between the germline ends. From the germline V gene (reference sequence), CDR1 is SGHKS and CDR2 is YYEKEE. The CDR3 measures 14 amino acids from cysteine to phenylalanine. Left in the record is the CDR3 DNA by itself, 42 bases read in frame from the first base. A note on this clonotype: Its antigen target is currently unknown. One base away there is no much larger clone; base qualities are not given.

The library relied on PCR. Reads for this sample came from an Illumina HiSeq 2500. Unique molecular identifiers were incorporated into TCR beta cDNA libraries to reduce PCR and sequencing biases. Some 500,000 cDNA molecules were obtained per 1 to 10 million input T cells, so each molecule approximated one T cell. The patient libraries were prepared and sequenced using the same protocol as the earlier healthy control dataset. Samples belonging to the same batch were prepared together, multiplexed and sequenced on a shared HiSeq lane. As for the authors' bioinformatics: MIGEC handled the raw barcoded reads, throwing out single-read molecular identifier groups before consensus assembly and CDR3 extraction. Clonotype tables were post-analysed with VDJtools, normalizing diversity by down-sampling all datasets to the smallest sample size. Repertoire overlap clustering matched CDR3 amino acid but not nucleotide sequences to correct batch-related cross-sample contamination. Through fastp at Q25 and MiXCR, TCRdb rebuilt clones from the public reads, retaining in-frame beta chains. Each CDR3 protein gets just one entry, which takes the most common genes and DNA from the rows behind it. The V and J calls follow TCRdb's processing rather than the paper's. The sample table records roughly 800,000 distinct CDR3 sequences; about 43% of these occur just once. The ten top clones hold roughly 4.4% of the sample.

To demonstrate the VDJtools post-analysis software, TCR beta repertoires were profiled from the peripheral blood of about 13 young patients with multiple sclerosis. The multiple sclerosis patients were children and adolescents ranging in age from about 6 to 16 years. The origin of this receptor is a girl aged 10-17 years with multiple sclerosis. The sequencing sample was made of blood. The receptor chain draws on TRBV5-5 and TRBJ2-5, with the D assignment possibly TRBD1 or TRBD2, given 5 matching bases for each. In nucleotide form, the sequence is TGTGCCAGCAACACCGGGACGGGAAAAGAGACCCAGTACTTC. This yields the protein CASNTGTGKETQYF.